Given below is one T cell receptor (beta chain) in context. The sample belongs to a study of cytotoxic CD8 clonotypes in ibrutinib-treated CLL. Study-wide context: Enrolment comprised 10 to 11 relapsed/refractory and some 15 treatment-naive patients; about 18 were IGHV unmutated. After a median approximately 12 months on treatment (6 to 36), response samples were drawn.

Some clones are missing from TCRdb's copy, which holds only in-frame ones; the method was immunoSEQ multiplex PCR. The sample lists over 75,000 clones, 60% to 80% occurring once. J gave up 5 bases and V 8 bases, and 9 bases lay outside the gene matches. Per the germline V gene, CDR1 is SQVTM and CDR2 is ANQGSEA. The CDR3 is 13 amino acids. This chain links TRBV29-1 with TRBJ2-5; 9 bases are a match to TRBD1. The clonotype originates from a human donor with chronic lymphocytic leukemia. This specimen consisted of PBMCs, obtained after 12 months of ibrutinib treatment. The DNA of the CDR3 is TGCAGCAGCCGAACAGGGGGCTTGGAGACCCAGTACTTC. Residues: CSSRTGGLETQYF. The variable domain in full, completed from reference TRBV29-1 and TRBJ2-5, reads SAVISQKPSRDICQRGTSLTIQCQVDSQVTMMFWYRQQPGQSLTLIATANQGSEATYESGFVIDKFPISRPNLTFSTLTVSNMSPEDSSIYLCSSRTGGLETQYFGPGTRLLVL.